The clone carrying this T cell receptor (beta chain) was counted a few times. Its cognate antigen is unknown. Germline CDR1 LGHNA, CDR2 YNFKEQ. The CDR3 is made up of 16 amino acids. Germline trimming cut 3 bases from V and 0 bases from J; bases unmatched to any gene: 3. The data were taken from a study of Graves' ophthalmopathy and Graves' hyperthyroidism. General study points: Ophthalmopathy progression predictions by the model showed around 72% specificity and 70.59% sensitivity.

Amplification targeted the TCR beta CDR3 regions, with RNA transcripts as the source material. An opening RT-PCR round employed HTBI primers and preceded a second-round multiplex PCR. TCRdb processed the multiplex PCR reads anew with MiXCR; each CDR3 protein has one entry. Of about 390,000 distinct CDR3 sequences in the sample, about 16% are singletons; the top ten hold approximately 7%. Among the exclusions were patients with other autoimmune diseases, uncontrolled infections, pregnancy or lactation. What was sequenced was peripheral blood. The TCR was taken from a woman aged 18-29 years with stable Graves' hyperthyroidism. The chain is built from TRBV4-2 and TRBJ2-7; TRBD2 matches at 12 bases. CDR3 in DNA: TGTGCCAGCAGCCACCTACTAGCGGGGGGCTCCTACGAGCAGTACTTC. It specifies CASSHLLAGGSYEQYF.